The 18 T cell receptor beta chains presented below share a single source sample, sequenced in a study of cytomegalovirus exposure and HLA in healthy donors. The PCR used 60 Vbeta and 13 Jbeta primers. Clones were read by immunoSEQ multiplex PCR, and TCRdb kept only the in-frame ones, dropping some. The data hold 110,000 or so clones, with 65% to 85% observed a single time. What was sequenced was PBMCs. Receptors were obtained from a woman aged 18-29 years in good health and CMV-seronegative.

J is TRBJ2-1 and V is TRBV15, with TRBD1 as a possible D gene (6 bases). This CDR3 has 16 amino acids. The V gene's germline CDR1 is LNHNV and CDR2 YYDKDF (reference sequence). Trimming took off 0 bases at V and 4 bases at J, with 13 bases between the two ends. CDR3 residues: CATSRDRSGAYNEQFF. The CDR3 coding sequence is TGTGCCACCAGCAGAGATCGGTCAGGGGCGTACAATGAGCAGTTCTTC.

This clone occurred once. The CDR3 is CSVGTIYNEQFF. The DNA for the CDR3 is TGCAGCGTTGGGACTATCTACAATGAGCAGTTCTTC. The chain recombines TRBV29-1 with TRBJ2-1; maybe TRBD2 (6 bases). CDR3 length: 12 amino acids. Germline CDR1 SQVTM, CDR2 ANQGSEA. The V gene lost 4 bases and the J gene lost 3 bases, with 7 bases spanning the gap.

This sequence joins TRBV30 and TRBJ1-5; D is undetermined. There are 14 residues in the CDR3. Germline V gene sequence: CDR1 GTSNPN, CDR2 SVGIG (reference sequence). V lost 5 bases and J 1 base, leaving 12 bases between the germline ends. The CDR3 is CAWGRGISNQPQHF. CDR3 coding DNA: TGTGCCTGGGGCCGCGGGATAAGCAATCAGCCCCAGCATTTT.

This chain uses TRBV9 with TRBJ1-2; D call uncertain. The CDR3 is 15 amino acids. V lost 0 bases and J 8 bases, leaving 17 bases between the germline ends. CDR1 and CDR2 from the germline V gene are SGDLS and YYNGEE. This CDR3 reads CASSVDRTGLGGYTF. The CDR3 DNA sequence: TGTGCCAGCAGCGTAGATCGTACCGGACTAGGAGGCTACACCTTC. Full variable domain (rest looked up from reference TRBV9 and TRBJ1-2): DSGVTQTPKHLITATGQRVTLRCSPRSGDLSVYWYQQSLDQGLQFLIQYYNGEERAKGNILERFSAQQFPDLHSELNLSSLELGDSALYFCASSVDRTGLGGYTFGSGTRLTVV.

The chain recombines TRBV30 with TRBJ2-1; TRBD1 aligns across 8 bases. Trimming removed 7 bases from V and 2 bases from J; junction bases left unmatched: 10. This CDR3 region has 15 residues. Germline V lookup: CDR1 GTSNPN, CDR2 SVGIG (reference sequence). The CDR3 DNA is TGTGCCTCGAAAGTTGACAGGGGTGCCTACAATGAGCAGTTCTTC. Translated: CASKVDRGAYNEQFF.

The rearrangement links TRBV5-4 to TRBJ2-1; TRBD1 agrees at 8 bases. This CDR3 is built from 15 residues. Per germline, CDR1 SGHNT and CDR2 YYREEE (reference sequence). Unmatched junction bases numbered 8, after V lost 4 bases and J lost 5 bases. The CDR3 is CASSAGGGAHNEQFF. The CDR3 bases are TGTGCCAGCAGCGCAGGGGGCGGGGCCCACAATGAGCAGTTCTTC.

This sequence joins TRBV7-9 and TRBJ2-3; D is undetermined. This CDR3 spans 14 amino acids. The germline gives CDR1 SEHNR, CDR2 FQNEAQ (reference sequence). Trimming pared 7 bases from V and 1 base from J, leaving 12 bases between. The DNA for the CDR3 is TGTGCCAGCACCGAGCTCGAGGGCACAGATACGCAGTATTTT. The encoded protein is CASTELEGTDTQYF.

This clone was detected once. The gene calls are TRBV27 and TRBJ2-5; D is ambiguous. The J call is in doubt because the DNA end fits TRBJ2-7 better. The CDR3 has 15 amino acids. The germline gives CDR1 MNHEY, CDR2 SMNVEV (reference sequence). CDR3 region: CASSSRQASSYEQYF. The CDR3 DNA follows: TGTGCCAGCAGTTCCCGGCAGGCCTCGTCCTACGAGCAGTACTTC.

The chain uses TRBV7-9 and TRBJ1-2; D remains ambiguous. Germline CDR1 SEHNR, CDR2 FQNEAQ (reference sequence). This CDR3 is 13 amino acids long. V was shortened by 5 bases and J by 8 bases, with 15 bases between the two germline ends. The chain's CDR3 is CASSTPGPMGYTF. Written as DNA, the CDR3 is TGTGCCAGCAGCACTCCTGGTCCTATGGGCTACACCTTC.

V is TRBV4-1 and J is TRBJ1-5; maybe TRBD1 (5 bases). CDR3 length equals 14 residues. Between the trimmed V and J ends, which lost 4 bases and 2 bases, there was a span of 9 bases. Per germline, CDR1 MGHRA and CDR2 YSYEKL. CDR3 in DNA: TGCGCCAGCAGCCTGGGGGGGGGCAATCAGCCCCAGCATTTT. This sequence encodes CASSLGGGNQPQHF.

The rearrangement links TRBV28 to TRBJ1-5; D is perhaps TRBD1 (6 bases). The CDR3 runs 16 residues. CDR1 is MDHEN and CDR2 is SYDVKM in the germline V gene. Trimming removed 6 bases at V and 3 bases at J, with 18 bases between. The CDR3 DNA reads as TGTGCCAGCAGCTCTATTACTGGACAGAACAATCAGCCCCAGCATTTT. As protein: CASSSITGQNNQPQHF.

This chain joins TRBV14 and TRBJ2-5, with a possible D match to TRBD2 (6 bases). V lost 5 bases and J 10 bases, leaving 23 bases between the germline ends. This CDR3 is 15 amino acids long. Germline CDR1 SGHDN, CDR2 FVKESK. The CDR3 protein is CASSDSVEGKRIQYF. The CDR3 coding sequence is TGTGCCAGCAGCGATTCGGTGGAGGGGAAGAGAATCCAGTACTTC.

This chain links TRBV11-2 with TRBJ2-1; no firm D call. The CDR3 runs to 15 residues. The germline V gene has CDR1 SGHAT and CDR2 FQNNGV. Trimming took 0 bases from V and 4 from J, leaving 10 bases between them. As DNA, the CDR3 is TGTGCCAGCAGCTTAGACCAGGCCCTGTACAATGAGCAGTTCTTC. It encodes CASSLDQALYNEQFF.

This clone was seen once. The chain is built from TRBV5-5 and TRBJ2-3; 8 bases agree with TRBD1. Germline V gives CDR1 SGHKS, CDR2 YYEKEE (reference sequence). This CDR3 is 20 amino acids long. Trimming took 7 bases from V and 2 from J; bases not matched to a gene: 24. The CDR3 sequence: CASHAEGDKDRVKATDTQYF. The CDR3 DNA sequence: TGTGCCAGCCATGCAGAGGGGGACAAGGACAGGGTGAAAGCCACAGATACGCAGTATTTT. Filled out from reference TRBV5-5 and TRBJ2-3, the complete variable domain reads DAGVTQSPTHLIKTRGQQVTLRCSPISGHKSVSWYQQVLGQGPQFIFQYYEKEERGRGNFPDRFSARQFPNYSSELNVNALLLGDSALYLCASHAEGDKDRVKATDTQYFGPGTRLTVL.

This rearrangement joins TRBV27 to TRBJ1-1; a possible D gene is TRBD1 (6 bases). V was cut by 0 bases and J by 5 bases, with 13 bases left in between. The CDR3 sequence is 15 residues long. The germline V gene has CDR1 MNHEY and CDR2 SMNVEV (reference sequence). CDR3 DNA sequence: TGTGCCAGCAGTTTATCTCTGGGGGCGCGTACTGAAGCTTTCTTT. Translation: CASSLSLGARTEAFF.

This clone was detected only a few times. The rearrangement links TRBV11-2 to TRBJ2-7; D call uncertain. This CDR3 region has 12 residues. The germline V and J ends were trimmed by 1 base and 4 bases, with 5 bases remaining between them. Germline CDR1 and CDR2: SGHAT and FQNNGV. The CDR3 loop is CASSLGYYEQYF. The CDR3 bases are TGTGCCAGCAGCTTAGGTTATTACGAGCAGTACTTC.

The chain links TRBV27 to TRBJ2-4; TRBD2 matches at 9 bases. V was clipped by 2 bases and J by 7 bases; unmatched bases: 3. Germline CDR1 MNHEY, CDR2 SMNVEV (reference sequence). This CDR3 is 14 amino acids long. The CDR3 DNA sequence: TGTGCCAGCAGTTTAAAGGGACTAGCCAACATTCAGTACTTC. Protein sequence: CASSLKGLANIQYF.

This chain uses TRBV6-4 with TRBJ1-5; D possibly corresponds to TRBD1 (6 bases). V lost 9 bases and J 0 bases, leaving 18 bases between the germline ends. From germline, CDR1 is MRHNA and CDR2 SNTAGT. There are 16 residues in the CDR3. CDR3 nucleotide sequence: TGTGCCAGTGGAGTTGACAGGCTTCATAGCAATCAGCCCCAGCATTTT. Its translation is CASGVDRLHSNQPQHF.